A selection of T cell receptor beta chains follows, all from one sample in a study. TCRdb recomputed calls from the RT-PCR reads with MiXCR, one row per CDR3 protein. The table lists more than 600,000 distinct CDR3 sequences, 12% to 15% of them singletons, with 3.6% in the top ten. Sequenced material: memory CD4+ T cells from blood. These receptors were taken from a female donor in good health, serving as a healthy control. Each CDR3 is given with its conserved first and last residue. D genes are given only for firm matches. For some rows the clone size is stated as once, few or many, or as a class when expanded; others skip it.

V	J	D	size	CDR3	DNA
TRBV11-2	TRBJ2-1	TRBD2	few	CASSWGFSGRASNEQFF	TGTGCCAGCAGCTGGGGGTTTAGCGGGAGGGCCTCGAATGAGCAGTTCTTC
TRBV12-3/TRBV12-4	TRBJ1-4	.	.	CASSSGITATNEKLFF	TGTGCCAGCAGTTCCGGAATTACAGCAACTAATGAAAAACTGTTTTTT
TRBV27	TRBJ1-2	.	.	CASSPQTALNYGYTF	TGTGCCAGCAGTCCCCAGACAGCCCTTAACTATGGCTACACCTTC
TRBV6-5	TRBJ2-5	TRBD2	.	CASSSLAGGGFRETQYF	TGTGCCAGCAGTTCCCTAGCGGGAGGGGGCTTCAGGGAGACCCAGTACTTC
TRBV5-1	TRBJ2-6	TRBD1	few	CASSPWDRGSSGANVLTF	TGCGCCAGCAGCCCATGGGACAGGGGAAGCTCTGGGGCCAACGTCCTGACTTTC
TRBV9	TRBJ1-1	TRBD1	.	CASSPYAGGSPTEAFF	TGTGCCAGCAGCCCCTACGCAGGGGGGAGTCCCACTGAAGCTTTCTTT
TRBV11-2	TRBJ2-3	.	.	CASSQLFTDTQYF	TGTGCCAGCAGCCAGCTCTTCACAGATACGCAGTATTTT
TRBV20-1	TRBJ2-7	.	many	CSARIRGYEQYF	TGCAGTGCTAGAATCCGGGGCTACGAGCAGTACTTC
TRBV9	TRBJ1-6	.	many	CASSVGASSYNSPLHF	TGTGCCAGCAGCGTAGGGGCGAGCTCCTATAATTCACCCCTCCACTTT
TRBV7-8	TRBJ2-1	.	.	CASNPPGSSRNEQFF	TGTGCCAGCAACCCCCCCGGGAGTTCCCGGAATGAGCAGTTCTTC
TRBV7-2	TRBJ1-5	.	.	CASEIQAGAPQHF	TGTGCCAGCGAGATACAGGCAGGGGCTCCCCAGCATTTT
TRBV5-1	TRBJ2-1	TRBD2	.	CASSEMASGPPEQFF	TGCGCCAGCAGCGAGATGGCTAGCGGGCCCCCTGAGCAGTTCTTC
TRBV5-1	TRBJ1-5	TRBD1	.	CASSRDPDRYSNQPQHF	TGCGCCAGCAGCCGGGACCCGGACAGGTATAGCAATCAGCCCCAGCATTTT
TRBV20-1	TRBJ2-1	.	many	CSSLIGSSYNEQFF	TGCAGTTCCCTGATTGGGAGCTCCTACAATGAGCAGTTCTTC
TRBV5-5	TRBJ1-2	.	many	CASSTWTENYGYTF	TGTGCCAGCAGCACTTGGACAGAAAACTATGGCTACACCTTC
TRBV3-1	TRBJ2-5	TRBD1	.	CASSQEPGQAETQYF	TGTGCCAGCAGCCAAGAACCGGGACAGGCAGAGACCCAGTACTTC
TRBV10-3	TRBJ2-5	TRBD1	many	CAIRQGQETQYF	TGTGCCATAAGACAGGGCCAAGAGACCCAGTACTTC
TRBV5-1	TRBJ2-3	TRBD1	many	CASSPGQGPDTQYF	TGCGCCAGCAGCCCCGGACAGGGCCCAGATACGCAGTATTTT
TRBV28	TRBJ2-3	TRBD2	few	CASKVSGSSDTQYF	TGTGCCAGCAAGGTCAGCGGGAGTTCAGATACGCAGTATTTT
TRBV28	TRBJ2-1	TRBD2	few	CASSRGLAYNEQFF	TGTGCCAGCAGCCGGGGACTAGCGTACAATGAGCAGTTCTTC
TRBV5-5	TRBJ2-7	TRBD1	many	CASSPPGTGNYEQYF	TGTGCCAGCAGCCCTCCCGGGACAGGGAACTACGAGCAGTACTTC
TRBV7-2	TRBJ2-7	.	.	CASSFSNSYEQYF	TGTGCCAGCAGCTTTTCAAACTCCTACGAGCAGTACTTC
TRBV12-5	TRBJ1-2	.	few	CASGLAGRPF	TGTGCTAGTGGTTTGGCGGGACGCCCCTTC
TRBV7-3	TRBJ1-2	TRBD1	many	CASSVLSTGTGNGYTF	TGTGCCAGCAGCGTGCTATCGACCGGGACAGGGAACGGCTACACCTTC
TRBV19	TRBJ1-4	.	.	CASSRDTGATNEKLFF	TGTGCCAGTTCTCGGGACACGGGTGCAACTAATGAAAAACTGTTTTTT
TRBV7-2	TRBJ2-3	TRBD2	.	CASSSVSSGRAQYF	TGTGCCAGCAGCTCCGTTTCTAGCGGGAGGGCGCAGTATTTT
TRBV7-2	TRBJ2-1	TRBD2	many	CASSLGWGGGVNEQFF	TGTGCCAGCAGCTTGGGTTGGGGCGGGGGGGTCAATGAGCAGTTCTTC
TRBV7-9	TRBJ1-4	.	many	CASTPLSNEKLFF	TGTGCCAGTACACCGCTCTCTAATGAAAAACTGTTTTTT
TRBV20-1	TRBJ2-7	.	many	CSARVPLLPGYEQYF	TGCAGTGCTAGAGTCCCCCTCCTTCCGGGCTACGAGCAGTACTTC
TRBV12-3/TRBV12-4	TRBJ2-1	TRBD2	few	CASSPVWGDGTSGRYHEQFF	TGTGCCAGCAGCCCAGTTTGGGGGGACGGGACTAGCGGGAGGTACCATGAGCAGTTCTTC
TRBV7-8	TRBJ2-1	TRBD2	many	CASSLSGRGYNEQFF	TGTGCCAGCAGCCTTAGCGGGAGGGGGTACAATGAGCAGTTCTTC
TRBV10-3	TRBJ1-2	TRBD1	.	CAISVSWDRAVHGYTF	TGTGCCATCAGTGTGAGCTGGGACAGGGCGGTCCATGGCTACACCTTC
TRBV2	TRBJ2-1	TRBD2	.	CASRVSGSSDEQFF	TGTGCCAGCAGAGTTAGCGGGAGCAGCGATGAGCAGTTCTTC
TRBV20-1	TRBJ2-5	.	.	CSARDRRARETQYF	TGCAGTGCTAGAGATCGGAGGGCCCGGGAGACCCAGTACTTC
TRBV20-1	TRBJ2-1	TRBD2	.	CSALGSGRSYNEQFF	TGCAGTGCTCTTGGTAGCGGGCGCTCCTACAATGAGCAGTTCTTC
TRBV24-1	TRBJ2-2	TRBD1	many	CATSSGQGAGGELFF	TGTGCCACCAGCTCGGGACAGGGGGCTGGCGGGGAGCTGTTTTTT
TRBV20-1	TRBJ2-2	.	few	CSARDGSKGTGIWTGELFF	TGCAGTGCTAGAGATGGTAGTAAGGGCACAGGGATTTGGACCGGGGAGCTGTTTTTT
TRBV9	TRBJ2-3	TRBD2	few	CASSFEGLAGFPDTQYF	TGTGCCAGCAGCTTCGAGGGACTAGCGGGATTCCCAGATACGCAGTATTTT
TRBV7-8	TRBJ2-7	TRBD1	.	CASSLRPAQGSYEQYF	TGTGCCAGCAGCTTAAGACCCGCACAGGGGTCCTACGAGCAGTACTTC
TRBV5-1	TRBJ2-3	TRBD2	.	CASSFPSGGSGDTQYF	TGCGCCAGCAGCTTTCCTAGCGGGGGCTCCGGAGATACGCAGTATTTT
TRBV7-9	TRBJ1-4	.	.	CASSSQGISEKLFF	TGTGCCAGCAGTTCGCAGGGGATCTCGGAAAAACTGTTTTTT
TRBV5-1	TRBJ2-3	TRBD2	.	CASSDGGAGDTQYF	TGCGCCAGCAGCGACGGGGGGGCCGGAGATACGCAGTATTTT
TRBV7-2	TRBJ1-3	TRBD1	many	CASSLTGGGNTIYF	TGTGCCAGCAGCTTGACAGGGGGTGGAAACACCATATATTTT
TRBV28	TRBJ1-1	.	few	CASSPSWGSVTEAFF	TGTGCCAGCAGTCCTTCGTGGGGTTCGGTCACTGAAGCTTTCTTT
TRBV27	TRBJ1-1	TRBD1	.	CASSFQDRGIVFF	TGTGCCAGCAGTTTCCAAGACAGGGGTATAGTTTTCTTT
TRBV20-1	TRBJ1-5	.	few	CSASRGYDIWQPQHF	TGCAGTGCTAGTCGCGGGTATGATATTTGGCAGCCCCAGCATTTT
TRBV27	TRBJ1-2	TRBD1	.	CASRMLGDRYGYTF	TGTGCCAGCAGGATGCTGGGGGACAGATATGGCTACACCTTC
TRBV28	TRBJ2-2	TRBD2	.	CATPRGRGRAGELFF	TGTGCCACCCCTCGGGGGAGGGGTAGGGCCGGGGAGCTGTTTTTT
TRBV20-1	TRBJ1-3	.	few	CSAWRGIGNTIYF	TGCAGTGCTTGGCGAGGGATCGGAAACACCATATATTTT
TRBV10-3	TRBJ2-1	.	.	CAIGTLNEQFF	TGTGCCATCGGGACACTCAATGAGCAGTTCTTC
TRBV10-3	TRBJ2-5	.	many	CAISVSGQETQYF	TGTGCCATCAGTGTTTCAGGTCAAGAGACCCAGTACTTC
TRBV6-5	TRBJ2-1	TRBD2	few	CASSLLAGGRGGYNEQFF	TGTGCCAGCAGTCTACTAGCGGGAGGGCGCGGCGGGTACAATGAGCAGTTCTTC
TRBV29-1	TRBJ1-5	.	.	CSVGWGAQQPQHF	TGCAGCGTTGGATGGGGGGCACAGCAGCCCCAGCATTTT
TRBV5-6	TRBJ1-1	.	.	CASSLQGKGSEAFF	TGTGCCAGCAGCTTGCAGGGGAAGGGCTCTGAAGCTTTCTTT
TRBV7-2	TRBJ2-3	.	.	CASSLRTAEDTQYF	TGTGCCAGCAGCTTAAGGACTGCTGAAGATACGCAGTATTTT
TRBV20-1	TRBJ1-1	.	few	CSASSPRGPGTEAFF	TGCAGTGCTAGCAGTCCCCGGGGACCGGGCACTGAAGCTTTCTTT